This T cell receptor beta chain was sequenced in a study of sequential checkpoint blockade in melanoma. Study background: Randomization was 1:1 between first-line nivolumab→ipilimumab and ipilimumab→nivolumab.

TCRdb's table, derived via immunoSEQ multiplex PCR, lists solely in-frame clones and lacks some. The sample yields around 18,000 clones, about 70% seen once. Treatment described: randomized to nivolumab then ipilimumab (arm A) or the reverse (arm B). Patients had received no earlier DNA-damaging chemotherapy. Live CD3+CD8+ CD19− CD56− cells were sorted from PBMCs. The germline V gene has CDR1 SGHVS and CDR2 FQNEAQ. V was cut by 5 bases and J by 8 bases, with 18 bases left in between. The CDR3 runs to 14 residues. The gene calls are TRBV7-8 and TRBJ1-1; no clear D gene. The sample in question was CD8+ T cells sorted from blood (inferred from file names), obtained from a patient given nivolumab and ipilimumab in sequence. This TCR came from a human donor with melanoma. CDR3 sequence (DNA): TGTGCCAGCAGCCCGCAACCCTTGCAAACAGAAGCTTTCTTT. Translation gives CASSPQPLQTEAFF.